The 24 T cell receptor beta chains listed next were all sequenced from one sample in a study of cytomegalovirus exposure and HLA in healthy donors. PCR involved 60 Vbeta and 13 Jbeta primers. The data were produced by immunoSEQ multiplex PCR, yet TCRdb's version contains in-frame clones alone and is incomplete. This repertoire comprises about 150,000 clones; its ten largest clones make up about 1.6%. Sequencing was carried out using PBMCs. The origin of the receptors is a woman aged 50 to 60 in good health and CMV-seronegative.

V is TRBV9 and J is TRBJ1-5; 8 positions match TRBD1. The V gene end was trimmed by 3 bases and the J gene end by 2 bases; junction bases not matched to a gene: 4. Looked up from germline, CDR1 is SGDLS and CDR2 is YYNGEE. This CDR3 is 15 amino acids long. As DNA, the CDR3 is TGTGCCAGCAGCGACGGACAGGGAGGCAATCAGCCCCAGCATTTT. It translates to CASSDGQGGNQPQHF.

The chain uses TRBV7-9 and TRBJ1-1; the match to TRBD1 covers 8 bases. The germline V gene has CDR1 SEHNR and CDR2 FQNEAQ (reference sequence). Trimming at V came to 5 bases and at J to 1 base, leaving 9 bases not matched to a gene. CDR3 length equals 16 residues. CDR3 bases: TGTGCCAGCAGCCCCGGACAGGGCGGGGGGAACACTGAAGCTTTCTTT. Its protein product is CASSPGQGGGNTEAFF.

The chain couples TRBV11-2 to TRBJ2-1, with 8 nucleotides matching TRBD2. This CDR3 comprises 15 residues. V was pared by 6 bases and J by 4 bases, with 8 bases of the junction left unmatched. Germline CDR1 and CDR2: SGHAT and FQNNGV. This CDR3 is CASSTSGVGYNEQFF. Written as DNA, the CDR3 is TGTGCCAGCAGTACTAGCGGAGTGGGATACAATGAGCAGTTCTTC.

The J gene is TRBJ1-1, the V gene TRBV6-5; possibly TRBD1 for D (6 bases). Germline assignment: CDR1 MNHEY and CDR2 SVGAGI. Deletions cut 5 bases from V and 3 bases from J, with 13 bases between. This CDR3 spans 14 amino acids. CDR3 in DNA: TGTGCCAGCAGTCCCTCAGGGGCGGACACTGAAGCTTTCTTT. This encodes CASSPSGADTEAFF.

The V gene is TRBV7-3, the J gene TRBJ2-3; a weak D match, TRBD1 (5 bases). Per the germline V gene, CDR1 is SGHTA and CDR2 is FQGTGA. The CDR3 consists of 14 residues. The V and J ends lost 3 bases and 5 bases respectively, with 12 bases between them. The CDR3 DNA reads as TGTGCCAGCAGCTTTTTAGGGGATGAAGATACGCAGTATTTT. It specifies CASSFLGDEDTQYF.

The chain combines TRBV6-6 with TRBJ2-7; 12 bases are a match to TRBD2. CDR3 size: 16 residues. Looked up from germline, CDR1 is MNHNY and CDR2 is SVGAGI (reference sequence). V was pared by 7 bases and J by 0 bases, with 7 bases of the junction left unmatched. CDR3 DNA sequence: TGTGCCAGCACCATGGAGACTAGCGGGGGCTCCTACGAGCAGTACTTC. Encoded protein: CASTMETSGGSYEQYF.

CDR3 nucleotides: TGTGCCAGTAGTTTAGGGGGGGATGGCTACACCTTC. This encodes CASSLGGDGYTF. This sequence joins TRBV19 and TRBJ1-2; D is perhaps TRBD1 (6 bases). Germline CDR1 LNHDA, CDR2 SQIVND (reference sequence). Between the trimmed V and J ends, which lost 5 bases and 6 bases, there was a span of 10 bases. The CDR3 spans 12 residues.

The chain employs TRBV19 and TRBJ2-6; D not resolved. This CDR3 has 11 amino acids. Trimming removed 7 bases at V and 8 bases at J, with 6 bases between. Germline V gene sequence: CDR1 LNHDA, CDR2 SQIVND (reference sequence). For the CDR3, the DNA is TGTGCCAGTACCGGGTCCAACGTCCTGACTTTC. Translated: CASTGSNVLTF. The entire variable domain, with the rest obtained from reference TRBV19 and TRBJ2-6, is as follows: DGGITQSPKYLFRKEGQNVTLSCEQNLNHDAMYWYRQDPGQGLRLIYYSQIVNDFQKGDIAEGYSVSREKKESFPLTVTSAQKNPTAFYLCASTGSNVLTFGAGSRLTVL.

This rearrangement joins TRBV30 to TRBJ2-7; D call uncertain. V lost 2 bases to trimming and J lost 0 bases, with 5 bases between them. The CDR3 loop spans 12 amino acids. The germline gives CDR1 GTSNPN, CDR2 SVGIG (reference sequence). The CDR3 reads CAWSTSSYEQYF. CDR3 DNA sequence: TGTGCCTGGAGTACAAGCTCCTACGAGCAGTACTTC. The full variable domain, completed using reference TRBV30 and TRBJ2-7, is SQTIHQWPATLVQPVGSPLSLECTVEGTSNPNLYWYRQAAGRGLQLLFYSVGIGQISSEVPQNLSASRPQDRQFILSSKKLLLSDSGFYLCAWSTSSYEQYFGPGTRLTVT.

The chain uses TRBV5-4 and TRBJ2-5; D call uncertain. Germline V lookup: CDR1 SGHNT, CDR2 YYREEE (reference sequence). V gave up 1 base and J gave up 3 bases, with 7 bases separating them. CDR3 length: 13 amino acids. The CDR3 DNA follows: TGTGCCAGCAGCTTGCGTCTTGAAGAGACCCAGTACTTC. Translated: CASSLRLEETQYF.

This chain joins TRBV4-1 and TRBJ2-3; no definite D call. The V end lost 0 bases, the J end lost 1 base, and 11 bases lay between the germline ends. The CDR3 covers 16 residues. CDR1 and CDR2 (germline): MGHRA, YSYEKL. The CDR3 DNA is TGCGCCAGCAGCCAAGATAGTAGCCCAGGCACAGATACGCAGTATTTT. Translated, it gives CASSQDSSPGTDTQYF.

The chain has TRBV4-3 and TRBJ2-3; 7 nucleotides match TRBD1. The CDR3 contains 14 residues. Looked up from germline, CDR1 is LGHNA and CDR2 is YSLEER. The ends lost 3 bases at V and 6 bases at J; junction bases unmatched: 6. The CDR3 here is CASSQTGPGDTQYF. The CDR3 coding sequence is TGCGCCAGCAGCCAGACAGGGCCGGGGGATACGCAGTATTTT.

The genes are TRBV6-5 and TRBJ2-1, with D possibly TRBD1 on 5 matching bases. The germline gives CDR1 MNHEY, CDR2 SVGAGI. The CDR3 has 13 amino acids. Between the trimmed V and J ends, which lost 5 bases and 5 bases, there was a span of 10 bases. The CDR3 bases are TGTGCCAGCAGTCCCGACAGACACAATGAGCAGTTCTTC. It codes for CASSPDRHNEQFF.

This chain connects TRBV28 to TRBJ2-3, with TRBD2 matching over 14 bases. With V trimmed by 6 bases and J by 2 bases, 4 bases remained unmatched. The germline V gene has CDR1 MDHEN and CDR2 SYDVKM. This CDR3 comprises 16 residues. CDR3 sequence reads: CASSLTSGRATDTQYF. The CDR3 coding sequence is TGTGCCAGCAGCCTGACTAGCGGGAGGGCCACAGATACGCAGTATTTT. The whole variable domain, remainder taken from reference TRBV28 and TRBJ2-3, is DVKVTQSSRYLVKRTGEKVFLECVQDMDHENMFWYRQDPGLGLRLIYFSYDVKMKEKGDIPEGYSVSREKKERFSLILESASTNQTSMYLCASSLTSGRATDTQYFGPGTRLTVL.

This sequence joins TRBV19 and TRBJ2-7; 7 bases line up with TRBD1. The CDR3 totals 13 residues. The germline CDR1 and CDR2 sequences are LNHDA and SQIVND (reference sequence). V trimming: 6 bases; J trimming: 4 bases; junction bases outside the gene matches: 6. The DNA of the CDR3 is TGTGCCAGTAGCCAGGGACAGATTTACGAGCAGTACTTC. Protein product: CASSQGQIYEQYF.

In nucleotides, the CDR3 is TGCGCCAGCACCGGAGCGGGAGGGCCGCCTCGAACTCAGAAATTCAAAAACATTCAGTACTTC. It is translated as CASTGAGGPPRTQKFKNIQYF. The chain recombines TRBV5-1 with TRBJ2-4, with 10 positions matching TRBD2. The CDR3 length is 21 residues. Germline lookup yields CDR1 SGHRS and CDR2 YFSETQ. The trim removed 6 bases at V and 3 bases at J, leaving 24 bases unmatched.

The rearrangement uses TRBV11-1 and TRBJ2-5; D uncertain. CDR1 is SGHAT and CDR2 is FQDESV in the germline V gene (reference sequence). The CDR3 extends over 11 amino acids. V dropped 6 bases and J dropped 3 bases, with 5 bases sitting between them. The CDR3 DNA follows: TGTGCCAGCAGACAAGAAGAGACCCAGTACTTC. Its protein product is CASRQEETQYF.

The rearrangement uses TRBV5-4 and TRBJ2-5; 12 positions match TRBD2. The length of the CDR3 is 15 residues. Germline-derived CDR1 and CDR2 are SGHNT and YYREEE (reference sequence). The V segment lost 3 bases and the J segment 4 bases; nucleotides outside the gene matches: 4. The CDR3 reads CASSSRLAGAETQYF. As DNA, the CDR3 is TGTGCCAGCAGCTCCCGACTAGCGGGAGCAGAGACCCAGTACTTC.

Written as DNA, the CDR3 is TGTGCCAGCAGTGAATGGAGGTTTTCGGGACACATGAACACTGAAGCTTTCTTT. As protein: CASSEWRFSGHMNTEAFF. This chain connects TRBV6-1 to TRBJ1-1, with a possible D match to TRBD1 (6 bases). The CDR3 has 18 amino acids. From germline, CDR1 is MNHNS and CDR2 SASEGT. The V end lost 2 bases, the J end lost 0 bases, and 19 bases lay between the germline ends.

The rearrangement uses TRBV11-2 and TRBJ2-1; 7 bases line up with TRBD1. The CDR3 sequence is 13 residues long. J was trimmed by 7 bases and V by 2 bases; bases with no gene match: 2. Germline loops: CDR1 SGHAT, CDR2 FQNNGV. CDR3 nucleotide sequence: TGTGCCAGCAGCTTAAGACAGGGAAATGAGCAGTTCTTC. Encoded protein: CASSLRQGNEQFF.

The rearrangement links TRBV27 to TRBJ1-2, with D possibly matching TRBD1 (6 bases). This CDR3 spans 16 amino acids. In germline, CDR1 is MNHEY, CDR2 SMNVEV (reference sequence). The V gene lost 2 bases and the J gene lost 3 bases, with 16 bases spanning the gap. The DNA of the CDR3 is TGTGCCAGCAGTTTAGAGGGACACCAAGGGGACTATGGCTACACCTTC. Its translation is CASSLEGHQGDYGYTF.

This sequence joins TRBV5-4 and TRBJ1-2; tentatively, D is TRBD1 (5 bases). This CDR3 is built from 12 residues. V was cut by 2 bases and J by 8 bases, with 10 bases left in between. Germline V gene lookup returns CDR1 SGHNT and CDR2 YYREEE (reference sequence). The CDR3 coding sequence is TGTGCCAGCAGCTTAGGGGTATACGGCTACACCTTC. This codes for CASSLGVYGYTF.

The chain carries TRBV5-6 and TRBJ1-2; D not resolved. The CDR3 loop spans 14 amino acids. Trimming left V 1 base short and J 8 bases short, with 15 bases between. Germline lookup yields CDR1 SGHDT and CDR2 YYEEEE. The CDR3 DNA reads as TGTGCCAGCAGCTTGTCCACCCACCGAGGGGGCTACACCTTC. Protein product: CASSLSTHRGGYTF.

The V gene is TRBV29-1, the J gene TRBJ2-7, with TRBD2 matching 13 bases. With 4 bases clipped from V and 3 bases from J, the junction kept 6 bases outside the gene matches. CDR3 length: 15 amino acids. The germline V gene has CDR1 SQVTM and CDR2 ANQGSEA. In DNA form, the CDR3 reads TGCAGCGTTGTACGCGGACTAGCGGGAGACTACGAGCAGTACTTC. Amino acid sequence: CSVVRGLAGDYEQYF.